Listed below are T cell receptor beta chains from one sample, sequenced in a study of shared clonotypes between healthy human individuals. Some clones are missing from TCRdb's copy, which holds only in-frame ones; the method was immunoSEQ multiplex PCR. The data hold roughly 650,000 clones, with approximately 97% observed a single time. The sequencing sample was made of naive CD4+ T cells sorted from blood. Receptor source: a woman in her 30s in good health. The CDR3 runs from the conserved cysteine through the conserved F or W. Each record gives: D gene, J gene, V gene, CDR3 protein, CDR3 DNA. D genes are given only for firm matches.

>NA|TRBJ2-7|TRBV5-1
CASSLDRASYEQYF
TGCGCCAGCAGCTTGGACAGGGCCTCGTACGAGCAGTACTTC
>NA|TRBJ2-1|TRBV21-1
CASSKSGISYNEQFF
TGTGCCAGCAGCAAAAGCGGGATTAGCTACAATGAGCAGTTCTTC
>NA|TRBJ1-2|TRBV28
CASSSQYGYTF
TGTGCCAGCAGTTCGCAATATGGCTACACCTTC
>TRBD2|TRBJ2-7|TRBV10-2
CASSESGTSWGEQYF
TGCGCCAGCAGTGAGTCCGGGACTAGCTGGGGCGAGCAGTACTTC
>NA|TRBJ1-4|TRBV6-5
CASKTGGGTNEKLFF
TGTGCCAGCAAGACTGGGGGAGGAACTAATGAAAAACTGTTTTTT
>NA|TRBJ2-5|TRBV11-2
CASSRNRAGRTQYF
TGTGCCAGCAGCAGAAACAGGGCGGGACGGACCCAGTACTTC
>TRBD2|TRBJ2-3|TRBV19
CASSMRLAPAGDTQYF
TGTGCCAGTAGTATGCGACTAGCACCAGCAGGCGATACGCAGTATTTT
>NA|TRBJ1-5|TRBV16
CASSQLLGISNQPQHF
TGTGCCAGCAGCCAATTACTGGGGATCAGCAATCAGCCCCAGCATTTT
>NA|TRBJ1-5|TRBV28
CASSRPRFATRESGNQPQHF
TGTGCCAGCAGCCGTCCACGTTTTGCGACGCGTGAGTCCGGCAATCAACCCCAGCATTTT
>TRBD2|TRBJ2-2|TRBV19
CASSILAGTNTGELFF
TGTGCCAGTAGTATCCTAGCGGGAACGAACACCGGGGAGCTGTTTTTT
>TRBD1|TRBJ1-4|TRBV25-1
CASSIRQGTNEKLFF
TGTGCCAGCAGTATACGACAGGGCACTAATGAAAAACTGTTTTTT
>TRBD1|TRBJ2-3|TRBV28
CASSFIFRTGGTDTQYF
TGTGCCAGCAGTTTTATATTCCGGACAGGGGGAACAGATACGCAGTATTTT
>TRBD2|TRBJ2-1|TRBV19
CASSTLAGSSYNEQFF
TGTGCCAGTAGTACCCTAGCGGGGAGCTCCTACAATGAGCAGTTCTTC
>TRBD2|TRBJ2-1|TRBV28
CASSLALGLAGDNEQFF
TGTGCCAGCAGTTTGGCCCTTGGACTAGCGGGAGACAATGAGCAGTTCTTC
>NA|TRBJ2-3|TRBV4-1
CASSQDGTPDHPYYTDTQYF
TGCGCCAGCAGCCAAGACGGGACCCCTGACCACCCATACTACACAGATACGCAGTATTTT
>NA|TRBJ1-2|TRBV11-2
CASSLGAEQAGGYTF
TGTGCCAGCAGCTTAGGGGCAGAACAAGCTGGAGGCTACACCTTC
>NA|TRBJ2-3|TRBV5-1
CASSLRDISTDTQYF
TGCGCCAGCAGCTTGAGAGACATTAGCACAGATACGCAGTATTTT
>NA|TRBJ1-6|TRBV28
CASRPRLGVPLHF
TGTGCCAGCAGACCCCGGCTAGGGGTCCCCCTCCACTTT
>NA|TRBJ2-5|TRBV4-1
CASRRTGYQETQYF
TGCGCCAGCCGACGAACGGGGTACCAAGAGACCCAGTACTTC
>TRBD2|TRBJ2-7|TRBV2
CASNQPGAGDEQYF
TGTGCCAGCAATCAGCCCGGGGCGGGAGACGAGCAGTACTTC
>TRBD1|TRBJ1-5|TRBV28
CASSTRQGSNQPQHF
TGTGCCAGCAGTACAAGACAGGGGAGCAATCAGCCCCAGCATTTT
>TRBD2|TRBJ2-7|TRBV28
CASIGGADDEQYF
TGTGCCAGCATCGGGGGGGCAGACGACGAGCAGTACTTC
>TRBD2|TRBJ2-7|TRBV5-4
CASSLGLAGAGEQYF
TGTGCCAGCAGCTTGGGTCTAGCGGGAGCAGGCGAGCAGTACTTC
>NA|TRBJ1-1|TRBV21-1
CASSGAGRGRNTEAFF
TGTGCCAGCAGCGGGGCCGGCAGGGGAAGGAACACTGAAGCTTTCTTT
>NA|TRBJ2-7|TRBV18
CASSPSGEISYEQYF
TGTGCCAGCTCACCGAGCGGAGAGATCTCCTACGAGCAGTACTTC
>NA|TRBJ2-2|TRBV5-1
CASSLGSWGADTGELFF
TGCGCCAGCAGCTTGGGGTCATGGGGGGCCGACACCGGGGAGCTGTTTTTT
>TRBD1|TRBJ1-4|TRBV5-4
CASSLGGTGGHEKLFF
TGTGCCAGCAGCTTGGGAGGTACAGGGGGACATGAAAAACTGTTTTTT
>NA|TRBJ1-1|TRBV5-4
CASSLDRTSNTEAFF
TGTGCCAGCAGCTTGGACAGGACCTCGAACACTGAAGCTTTCTTT
>NA|TRBJ1-2|TRBV6-5
CASSSGQYGYTF
TGTGCCAGCAGTTCAGGACAGTATGGCTACACCTTC
>TRBD2|TRBJ2-7|TRBV6-1
CASSGRLAGGPSYEQYF
TGTGCCAGCAGTGGTAGACTAGCGGGAGGACCCTCCTACGAGCAGTACTTC